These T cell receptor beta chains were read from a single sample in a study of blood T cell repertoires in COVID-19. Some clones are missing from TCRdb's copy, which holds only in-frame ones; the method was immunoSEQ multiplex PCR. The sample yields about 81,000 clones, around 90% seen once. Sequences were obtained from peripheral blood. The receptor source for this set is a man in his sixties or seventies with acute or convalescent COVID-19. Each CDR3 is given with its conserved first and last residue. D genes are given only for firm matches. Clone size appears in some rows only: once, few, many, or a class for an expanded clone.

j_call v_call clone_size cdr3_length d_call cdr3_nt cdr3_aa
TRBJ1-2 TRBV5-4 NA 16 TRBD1 TGTGCCAGCAGCGTAAGTTCACAGGGGTTTAATGCTGGCTACACCTTC CASSVSSQGFNAGYTF
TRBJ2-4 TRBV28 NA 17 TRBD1 TGTGCCAGCAGTTTACCGACAGGGGGAACGCCGGACGGCATTCAGTACTTC CASSLPTGGTPDGIQYF
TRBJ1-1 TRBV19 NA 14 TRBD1 TGTGCCAGTAGTACATACAGGGGGGACACTGAAGCTTTCTTT CASSTYRGDTEAFF
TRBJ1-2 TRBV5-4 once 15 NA TGTGCCAGCAGCTCCCAGACAGGAGCTAACTATGGCTACACCTTC CASSSQTGANYGYTF
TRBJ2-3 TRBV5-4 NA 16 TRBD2 TGTGCCAGCAGCTCCGGGACTAGCGGGAGCGCAGATACGCAGTATTTT CASSSGTSGSADTQYF
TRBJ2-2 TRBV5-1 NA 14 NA TGCGCCAGCAGCTTGGAGCTAGCCTCCGGGGAGCTGTTTTTT CASSLELASGELFF
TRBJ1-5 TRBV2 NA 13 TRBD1 TGTGCCAGCATCCGGGACAGGGACGGACCCCAGCATTTT CASIRDRDGPQHF
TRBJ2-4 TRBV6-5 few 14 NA TGTGCCACCTCGACAGGAACAGCCAAAAACATTCAGTACTTC CATSTGTAKNIQYF
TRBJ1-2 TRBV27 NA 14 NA TGTGCCAGCAGTTTAACGGCAGGGTCCGGTGGCTACACCTTC CASSLTAGSGGYTF
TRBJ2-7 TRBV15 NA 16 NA TGTGCCACCAGCAGTAACGACAGTCCTAGCTCCTACGAGCAGTACTTC CATSSNDSPSSYEQYF
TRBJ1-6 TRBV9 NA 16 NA TGTGCCAGCAGCTCCCGACCAGGACTTGATAATTCACCCCTCCACTTT CASSSRPGLDNSPLHF
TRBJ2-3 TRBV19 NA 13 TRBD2 TGTGCCAGTCGCGTAGCGGGCATTGATACGCAGTATTTT CASRVAGIDTQYF
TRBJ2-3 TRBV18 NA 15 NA TGTGCCAGCTCAGAGACAGGAATCCACACAGATACGCAGTATTTT CASSETGIHTDTQYF
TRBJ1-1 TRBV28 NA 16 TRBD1 TGTGCCACCACCAACGACAGGGGGCGTGGGAACACTGAAGCTTTCTTT CATTNDRGRGNTEAFF
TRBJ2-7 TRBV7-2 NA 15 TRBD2 TGTGCCAGCAGCTCCTCTAGCGGTAGCTCCTACGAGCAGTACTTC CASSSSSGSSYEQYF
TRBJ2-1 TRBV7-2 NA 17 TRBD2 TGTGCCAGCAAAGGCCCAATCCGGGGGGGCTCCTACAATGAGCAGTTCTTC CASKGPIRGGSYNEQFF
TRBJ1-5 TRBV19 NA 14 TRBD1 TGTGCCAGTACGGACAGGGGAGAAAATCAGCCCCAGCATTTT CASTDRGENQPQHF
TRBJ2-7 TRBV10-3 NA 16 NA TGTGCCATCAGTGAAAGCGGGGGTCAGGGGGAGCGCGAGCAGTACTTC CAISESGGQGEREQYF
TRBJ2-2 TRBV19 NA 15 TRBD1 TGTGCCACTACCCACAGGGGGGTAGGCACCGGGGAGCTGTTTTTT CATTHRGVGTGELFF
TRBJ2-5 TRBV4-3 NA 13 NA TGCGCCAGCAGCCGAGGGAACCAAGAGACCCAGTACTTC CASSRGNQETQYF